Included here is one T cell receptor (beta chain) sequence, with context. Its target is unknown. The CDR3 contains 13 residues. V was shortened by 6 bases and J by 2 bases, with 8 bases between the two germline ends. Germline CDR1 MNHEY, CDR2 SVGAGI. The sample belongs to a study of T cell responses to AZD1222 COVID-19 vaccine. Study-wide points: Baseline seropositivity occurred in only six AZD1222 recipients.

TCRdb keeps only in-frame clones here, not all; method: immunoSEQ multiplex PCR. Of over 100,000 clones listed, about 82% are singletons. The rearrangement joins TRBV6-5 to TRBJ2-1; D unclear. The specimen was peripheral blood, collected on day 0 of AZD1222 vaccination. The sequence came from an adult in good health. This CDR3 reads CASSRYTYNEQFF. The CDR3 nucleotides read TGTGCCAGCAGCCGATATACCTACAATGAGCAGTTCTTC.